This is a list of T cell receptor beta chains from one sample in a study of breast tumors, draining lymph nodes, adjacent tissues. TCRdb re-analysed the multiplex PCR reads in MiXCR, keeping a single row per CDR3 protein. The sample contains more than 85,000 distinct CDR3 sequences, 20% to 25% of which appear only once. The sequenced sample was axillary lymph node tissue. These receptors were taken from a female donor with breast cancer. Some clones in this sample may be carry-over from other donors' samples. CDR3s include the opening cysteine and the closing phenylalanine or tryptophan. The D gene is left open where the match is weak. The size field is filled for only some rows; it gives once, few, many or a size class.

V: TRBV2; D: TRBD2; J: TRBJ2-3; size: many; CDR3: CASSPSPGGLTDTQYF; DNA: TGTGCCAGCAGTCCATCCCCGGGGGGGTTAACAGATACGCAGTATTTT
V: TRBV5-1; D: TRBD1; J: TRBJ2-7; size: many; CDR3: CASSGTTGGSYEQYF; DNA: TGCGCCAGCAGCGGTACGACAGGGGGTTCCTACGAGCAGTACTTC
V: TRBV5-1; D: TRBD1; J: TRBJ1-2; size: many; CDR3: CASSTGQGVYGYTF; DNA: TGCGCCAGCAGCACCGGACAGGGAGTCTATGGCTACACCTTC
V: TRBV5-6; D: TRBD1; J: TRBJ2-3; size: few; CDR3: CASSQPMTGSVGDTQYF; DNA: TGTGCCAGCAGCCAGCCCATGACAGGGTCGGTTGGAGATACGCAGTATTTT
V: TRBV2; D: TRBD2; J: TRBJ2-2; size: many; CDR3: CASLAGWGTGELFF; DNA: TGTGCCAGTTTAGCGGGGTGGGGGACCGGGGAGCTGTTTTTT
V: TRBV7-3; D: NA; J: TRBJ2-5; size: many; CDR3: CASSQGPVGETQYF; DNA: TGTGCCAGCAGCCAAGGACCGGTCGGGGAGACCCAGTACTTC
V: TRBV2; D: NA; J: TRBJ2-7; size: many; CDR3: CASKAVSYEQYF; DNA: TGTGCCAGCAAGGCGGTCTCCTACGAGCAGTACTTC
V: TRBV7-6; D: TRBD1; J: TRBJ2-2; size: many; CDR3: CASSLGGGGGELFF; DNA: TGTGCCAGCAGCTTAGGAGGGGGCGGCGGGGAGCTGTTTTTT
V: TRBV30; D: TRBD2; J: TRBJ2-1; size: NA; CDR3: CAWSALGSGTYNEQSF; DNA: TGTGCCTGGAGTGCCCTGGGTAGCGGGACCTACAATGAGCAGTCCTTC
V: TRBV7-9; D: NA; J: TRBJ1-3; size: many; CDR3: CASSFGWGKEVNTIYF; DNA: TGTGCCAGCAGCTTTGGGTGGGGGAAGGAGGTAAACACCATATATTTT
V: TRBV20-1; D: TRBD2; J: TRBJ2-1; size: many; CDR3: CSARTSGISYNEQFF; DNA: TGCAGTGCGAGGACTAGCGGGATCTCCTACAATGAGCAGTTCTTC
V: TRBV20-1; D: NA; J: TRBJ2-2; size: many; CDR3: CSARGTDLASTGELFF; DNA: TGCAGTGCTCGCGGGACAGATTTGGCTTCCACCGGGGAGCTGTTTTTT
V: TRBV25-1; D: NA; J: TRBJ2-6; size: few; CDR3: CASRGAGANVLTF; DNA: TGTGCCAGCAGGGGCGCCGGGGCCAACGTCCTGACTTTC
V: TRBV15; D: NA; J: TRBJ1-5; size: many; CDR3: CATSRGPGQPQHF; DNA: TGTGCCACCAGCAGAGGCCCCGGACAGCCCCAGCATTTT
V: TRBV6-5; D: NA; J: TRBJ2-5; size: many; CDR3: CASSYQTGQETQYF; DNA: TGTGCCAGCAGTTACCAGACAGGACAAGAGACCCAGTACTTC
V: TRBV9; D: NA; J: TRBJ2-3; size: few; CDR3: CASSTYTDTQYF; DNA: TGTGCCAGCAGCACCTACACAGATACGCAGTATTTT
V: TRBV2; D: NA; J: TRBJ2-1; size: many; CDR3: CASSPHNEQFF; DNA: TGTGCCAGCAGTCCTCACAATGAGCAGTTCTTC
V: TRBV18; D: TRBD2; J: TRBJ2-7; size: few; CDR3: CASSDGLAGGYEQYF; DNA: TGTGCCAGCTCGGATGGACTAGCGGGAGGGTACGAGCAGTACTTC
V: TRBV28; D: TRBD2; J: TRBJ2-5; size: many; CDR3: CASSFWWGGQETQYF; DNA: TGTGCCAGCAGTTTTTGGTGGGGGGGCCAAGAGACCCAGTACTTC
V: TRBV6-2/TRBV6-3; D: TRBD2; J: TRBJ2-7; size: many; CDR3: CASSRAGGPYEQYF; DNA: TGTGCCAGCAGTAGGGCGGGGGGGCCCTACGAGCAGTACTTC
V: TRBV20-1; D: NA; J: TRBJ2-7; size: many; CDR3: CSASSEVRDYEQYF; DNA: TGCAGTGCTAGTTCGGAGGTCCGGGACTACGAGCAGTACTTC
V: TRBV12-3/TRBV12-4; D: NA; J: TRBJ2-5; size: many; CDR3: CASSYRTGQETQYF; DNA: TGTGCCAGCAGTTATCGGACCGGACAAGAGACCCAGTACTTC
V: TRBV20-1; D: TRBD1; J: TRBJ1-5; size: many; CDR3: CSAGTGEVGQPQHF; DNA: TGCAGTGCTGGGACAGGGGAGGTAGGGCAGCCCCAGCATTTT
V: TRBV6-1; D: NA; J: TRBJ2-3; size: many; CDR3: CASKVGGPGDTQYF; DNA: TGTGCCAGCAAGGTGGGGGGGCCCGGAGATACGCAGTATTTT
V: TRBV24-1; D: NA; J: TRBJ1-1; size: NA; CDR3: CATRGEGLRGTEAFF; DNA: TGTGCCACCCGAGGTGAAGGCCTGCGGGGCACTGAAGCTTTCTTT
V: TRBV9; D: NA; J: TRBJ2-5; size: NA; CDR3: CASSGSSHGQETQYF; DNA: TGTGCCAGCAGCGGGAGCTCGCATGGCCAAGAGACCCAGTACTTC
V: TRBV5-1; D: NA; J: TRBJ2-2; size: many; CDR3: CASSLVSHGTGELFF; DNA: TGCGCCAGCAGCTTGGTCAGTCATGGTACCGGGGAGCTGTTTTTT
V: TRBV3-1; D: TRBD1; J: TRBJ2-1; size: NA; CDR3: CASRPGQGEGEQFF; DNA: TGTGCCAGCAGACCGGGACAGGGGGAAGGTGAGCAGTTCTTC
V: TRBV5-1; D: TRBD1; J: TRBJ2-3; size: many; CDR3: CASSLQGIPTDTQYF; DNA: TGCGCCAGCAGCTTACAGGGGATTCCCACAGATACGCAGTATTTT
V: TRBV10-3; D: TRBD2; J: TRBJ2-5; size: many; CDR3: CAISESAGGPKTQYF; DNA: TGTGCCATCAGTGAGTCGGCGGGAGGGCCGAAGACCCAGTACTTC
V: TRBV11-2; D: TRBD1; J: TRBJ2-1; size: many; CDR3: CASSLGGQGRDEQFF; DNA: TGTGCCAGCAGCTTAGGGGGACAGGGTAGGGATGAGCAGTTCTTC
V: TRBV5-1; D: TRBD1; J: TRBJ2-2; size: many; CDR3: CASSLRGQSSNTGELFF; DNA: TGCGCCAGCAGCTTGCGGGGACAGTCCTCGAACACCGGGGAGCTGTTTTTT
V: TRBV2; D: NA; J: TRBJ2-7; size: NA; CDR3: CASGVQGYEQHF; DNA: TGTGCCAGCGGCGTACAAGGCTACGAGCAGCACTTC
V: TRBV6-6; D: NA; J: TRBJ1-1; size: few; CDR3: CASSYQDSEAFF; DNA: TGTGCCAGCAGTTACCAAGACAGTGAAGCTTTCTTT
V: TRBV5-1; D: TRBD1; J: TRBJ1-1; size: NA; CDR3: CASSLGQGAEAEAFF; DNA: TGCGCCAGCAGCTTGGGACAGGGGGCAGAAGCTGAAGCTTTCTTT
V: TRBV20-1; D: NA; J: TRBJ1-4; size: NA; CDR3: CSVRTGNEKLFF; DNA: TGCAGTGTTCGGACGGGTAATGAAAAACTGTTTTTT
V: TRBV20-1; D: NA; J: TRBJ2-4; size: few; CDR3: CSASSGQNIQYF; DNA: TGCAGTGCTAGTTCCGGGCAGAACATTCAGTACTTC
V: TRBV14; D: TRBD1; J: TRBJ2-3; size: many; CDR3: CASSLRGGTGSTDTQYF; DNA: TGTGCCAGCAGCCTACGAGGGGGGACAGGAAGCACAGATACGCAGTATTTT
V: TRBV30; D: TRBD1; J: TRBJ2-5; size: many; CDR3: CAWNRDRRETQYF; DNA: TGTGCCTGGAACCGGGACAGGAGAGAGACCCAGTACTTC
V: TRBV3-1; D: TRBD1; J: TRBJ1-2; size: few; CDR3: CASSQDTGGPNYGYTF; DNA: TGTGCCAGCAGCCAAGATACAGGGGGCCCGAACTATGGCTACACCTTC
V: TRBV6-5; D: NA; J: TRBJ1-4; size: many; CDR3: CASSYSSAGSEKLFF; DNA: TGTGCCAGCAGTTACTCGAGTGCAGGGAGTGAAAAACTGTTTTTT
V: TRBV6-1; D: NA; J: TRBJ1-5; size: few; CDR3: CASTEGEPQHF; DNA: TGTGCCAGCACTGAAGGGGAGCCCCAGCATTTT
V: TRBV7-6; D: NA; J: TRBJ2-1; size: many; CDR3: CASSLNADYPFTFF; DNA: TGTGCCAGCAGCTTGAACGCTGACTACCCTTTTACGTTCTTC
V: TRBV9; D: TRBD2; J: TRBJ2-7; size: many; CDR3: CASSVASGGTTYEQYF; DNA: TGTGCCAGCAGCGTGGCTAGCGGGGGAACAACCTACGAGCAGTACTTC
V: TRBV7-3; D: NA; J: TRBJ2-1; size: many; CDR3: CASSAEGGEQFF; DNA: TGTGCCAGCAGCGCGGAGGGGGGTGAGCAGTTCTTC
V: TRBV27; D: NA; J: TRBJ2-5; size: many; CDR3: CASSREGLASRETQYF; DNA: TGTGCCAGCAGCCGCGAGGGGCTAGCGAGTCGGGAGACCCAGTACTTC
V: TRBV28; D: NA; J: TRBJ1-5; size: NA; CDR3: CASSIAGLTQSNQPQHF; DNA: TGTGCCAGCAGTATAGCGGGGCTGACACAGAGCAATCAGCCCCAGCATTTT
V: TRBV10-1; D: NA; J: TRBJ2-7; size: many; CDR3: CASNFSITYEQYF; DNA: TGCGCCAGCAATTTTAGCATAACCTACGAGCAGTACTTC
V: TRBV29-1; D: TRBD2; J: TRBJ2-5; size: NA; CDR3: CSVPRRSSGPQIQETQYF; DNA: TGCAGCGTTCCTCGGAGGTCTAGCGGGCCACAAATTCAAGAGACCCAGTACTTC
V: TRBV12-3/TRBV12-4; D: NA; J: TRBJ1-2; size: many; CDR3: CASTPFEGDYTF; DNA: TGTGCCAGCACCCCTTTCGAGGGTGACTACACCTTC
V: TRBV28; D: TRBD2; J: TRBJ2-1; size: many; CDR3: CASSPGLAGGDEQFF; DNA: TGTGCCAGCAGCCCAGGACTAGCGGGAGGGGATGAGCAGTTCTTC
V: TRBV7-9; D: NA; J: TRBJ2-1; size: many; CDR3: CASSSTGRNEQFF; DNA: TGTGCCAGCAGCTCGACAGGGAGGAATGAGCAGTTCTTC
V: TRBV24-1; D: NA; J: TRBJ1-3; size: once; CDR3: CATSDVTSIYF; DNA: TGTGCCACCAGTGATGTAACCTCTATATATTTT
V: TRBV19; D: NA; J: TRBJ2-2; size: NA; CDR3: CASSQTGINTGELFF; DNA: TGTGCCAGTAGTCAGACGGGGATTAACACCGGGGAGCTGTTTTTT
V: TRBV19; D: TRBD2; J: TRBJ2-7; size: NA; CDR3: CASSSTGLAWAEQYF; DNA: TGTGCCAGTAGTAGCACGGGACTAGCTTGGGCCGAGCAGTACTTC
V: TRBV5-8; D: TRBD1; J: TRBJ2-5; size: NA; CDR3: CASSATGTGGMETQYF; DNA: TGTGCCAGCAGCGCCACCGGGACAGGAGGAATGGAGACCCAGTACTTC
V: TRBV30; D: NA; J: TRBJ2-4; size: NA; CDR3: CAWSEGRNIQYF; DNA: TGTGCCTGGAGCGAGGGCAGAAACATTCAGTACTTC
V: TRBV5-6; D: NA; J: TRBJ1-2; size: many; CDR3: CASSLGSTGGGWYGYTF; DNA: TGTGCCAGCAGCTTGGGATCGACGGGAGGAGGATGGTATGGCTACACCTTC